The 28 T cell receptor beta chains below were found in one sample sequenced in a study of vaccination effects on CD4 cells after COVID-19. Within the ViraFEST assay, antigen-specific CD4+ T cells underwent expansion with viral peptide pools prior to sequencing. Isolating CD4+ T cells followed approximately 10 days of culture. This table comes from immunoSEQ multiplex PCR, and its TCRdb copy is limited to in-frame clones, with some not included. The sample carries fewer than 40,000 clones, roughly 62% recorded once. Antigen specificity for these receptors is unknown. The sequencing used CD4+ T cells from PBMCs cultured with HCoV-229E spike peptides, collected before COVID-19 vaccination. These TCRs come from a human donor who received a COVID-19 vaccine.

The gene calls are TRBV5-6 and TRBJ2-1, with D uncertain. Trimming took 4 bases from V and 2 from J, leaving 13 bases between them. Germline CDR1 reads SGHDT; CDR2 reads YYEEEE. This CDR3 comprises 15 residues. The chain's CDR3 is CASSLLSEPYNEQFF. CDR3 DNA: TGTGCCAGCAGCCTCTTAAGCGAACCCTACAATGAGCAGTTCTTC.

The chain couples TRBV9 to TRBJ1-1; D remains ambiguous. CDR1 is SGDLS and CDR2 is YYNGEE in the germline V gene. V was shortened by 2 bases and J by 2 bases, with 7 bases between the two germline ends. The length of the CDR3 is 13 residues. This CDR3 reads CASSVHGNTEAFF. The CDR3 DNA sequence: TGTGCCAGCAGCGTTCATGGAAACACTGAAGCTTTCTTT.

V is TRBV11-2 and J is TRBJ2-3; D remains ambiguous. The V gene's germline CDR1 is SGHAT and CDR2 FQNNGV. V lost 5 bases to trimming and J lost 2 bases, with 11 bases between them. This CDR3 has 14 amino acids. The CDR3 DNA reads as TGTGCCAGCAGCCGGTCAATGATCACAGATACGCAGTATTTT. Amino acid sequence: CASSRSMITDTQYF.

The chain has TRBV6-5 and TRBJ2-5; D not certain. Germline loops: CDR1 MNHEY, CDR2 SVGAGI. V dropped 6 bases and J dropped 4 bases, with 6 bases sitting between them. The CDR3 is 11 amino acids. In DNA form, the CDR3 reads TGTGCCAGCAGACTACGAGAGACCCAGTACTTC. It is translated as CASRLRETQYF.

This clone was picked up a small number of times. J is TRBJ2-1 and V is TRBV6-1, with 9 nucleotides matching TRBD2. Losses at the gene ends were 3 bases for V and 7 bases for J; bases not matched to a gene: 10. The CDR3 is 16 amino acids. CDR1 and CDR2 (germline): MNHNS, SASEGT. The CDR3 nucleotides are TGTGCCAGCAGTGATCTCCTAGCGGGAATTTCGAATGAGCAGTTCTTC. This sequence encodes CASSDLLAGISNEQFF.

This clone was counted a few times. The chain joins TRBV5-1 to TRBJ2-2; D unresolved. Germline loops: CDR1 SGHRS, CDR2 YFSETQ. This CDR3 has 13 amino acids. V gave up 2 bases and J gave up 6 bases, with 8 bases separating them. The CDR3 loop is CASSFAVSGELFF. The CDR3 region has the DNA TGCGCCAGCAGCTTTGCGGTGTCCGGGGAGCTGTTTTTT. Full variable domain (rest looked up from reference TRBV5-1 and TRBJ2-2): KAGVTQTPRYLIKTRGQQVTLSCSPISGHRSVSWYQQTPGQGLQFLFEYFSETQRNKGNFPGRFSGRQFSNSRSEMNVSTLELGDSALYLCASSFAVSGELFFGEGSRLTVL.

This clone was detected a few times. V is TRBV30 and J is TRBJ1-1; D call uncertain. There are 13 residues in the CDR3. Germline V gene sequence: CDR1 GTSNPN, CDR2 SVGIG (reference sequence). The ends were cut back, 2 bases at V and 5 bases at J, with 12 bases in the middle. The CDR3 spells CAWSRQLETEAFF. The CDR3 DNA reads TGTGCCTGGAGTAGGCAGTTGGAAACTGAAGCTTTCTTT.

This clone was detected only once. The chain couples TRBV5-1 to TRBJ1-1; no definite D call. The CDR3 contains 15 residues. The V gene lost 0 bases and the J gene lost 1 base, with 10 bases spanning the gap. Germline CDR1 is SGHRS and CDR2 is YFSETQ. This CDR3 reads CASSLASGPNTEAFF. In nucleotides, the CDR3 is TGCGCCAGCAGCTTGGCCTCTGGGCCGAACACTGAAGCTTTCTTT.

This clone was counted a few times. The rearrangement links TRBV5-1 to TRBJ2-7; 12 bases are a match to TRBD1. CDR3 length equals 14 residues. V lost 4 bases and J lost 4; bases outside the gene matches: 3. Per the germline V gene, CDR1 is SGHRS and CDR2 is YFSETQ. CDR3 sequence reads: CASSLGQGAYEQYF. DNA of the CDR3: TGCGCCAGCAGCCTGGGACAGGGGGCATACGAGCAGTACTTC.

V and J are TRBV6-2 or TRBV6-3 and TRBJ2-5; D is perhaps TRBD2 (5 bases). Germline V gene data show CDR1 as MNHEY and CDR2 as SVGEGT. This CDR3 is built from 13 residues. Trimming left V 0 bases short and J 4 bases short, with 6 bases between. As DNA, the CDR3 is TGTGCCAGCAGTTACTCGGGGAGAGAGACCCAGTACTTC. This encodes CASSYSGRETQYF.

The V call is TRBV24-1, the J call TRBJ2-5; the match to TRBD1 covers 9 bases. The CDR3 is made up of 16 amino acids. The V gene end was trimmed by 3 bases and the J gene end by 5 bases; junction bases not matched to a gene: 9. Germline V gene sequence: CDR1 KGHDR, CDR2 SFDVKD. DNA of the CDR3: TGTGCCACCAGTGATGTCCGGGACAGGGATCCGGAGACCCAGTACTTC. It yields the protein CATSDVRDRDPETQYF.

This chain connects TRBV7-3 to TRBJ2-2; the D is unclear. V was trimmed by 2 bases and J by 5 bases, leaving 15 bases between them. Germline CDR1 reads SGHTA; CDR2 reads FQGTGA. The CDR3 spans 16 residues. DNA for the CDR3: TGTGCCAGCAGCTTAGGAGTGACCCGAGGTACCGGGGAGCTGTTTTTT. It encodes CASSLGVTRGTGELFF.

This chain joins TRBV7-8 and TRBJ1-1; D is ambiguous. The CDR3 totals 13 residues. Per the germline V gene, CDR1 is SGHVS and CDR2 is FQNEAQ. The ends were cut back, 3 bases at V and 6 bases at J, with 11 bases in the middle. The CDR3 DNA is TGTGCCAGCAGCTTCGACTCGGGAGCTGAAGCTTTCTTT. Encoded protein: CASSFDSGAEAFF.

The chain combines TRBV5-4 with TRBJ2-2; 7 bases agree with TRBD2. Trimming removed 4 bases from V and 3 bases from J; junction bases left unmatched: 6. Germline values: CDR1 SGHNT, CDR2 YYREEE (reference sequence). The CDR3 is 15 residues long. Here the CDR3 DNA reads TGTGCCAGCAGCCTCATTGCGGGGGACACCGGGGAGCTGTTTTTT. This gives the protein CASSLIAGDTGELFF.

The chain employs TRBV4-1 and TRBJ1-4, with a possible D match to TRBD1 (5 bases). CDR1 is MGHRA and CDR2 is YSYEKL in the germline V gene. This CDR3 spans 16 amino acids. V lost 0 bases and J 4 bases, leaving 12 bases between the germline ends. In nucleotides, the CDR3 is TGCGCCAGCAGCCAAGAGATGGGGGGAAGTAATGAAAAACTGTTTTTT. As protein: CASSQEMGGSNEKLFF.

The V call is TRBV6-2 or TRBV6-3, the J call TRBJ1-1; no reliable D call. There are 11 residues in the CDR3. CDR1 and CDR2 from the germline V gene are MNHEY and SVGEGT. Trimming shortened V by 2 bases and J by 8 bases, and 6 bases separated the two germline ends. The DNA for the CDR3 is TGTGCCAGCAGTTACGGGCACGAAGCTTTCTTT. Its protein product is CASSYGHEAFF.

The CDR3 DNA reads TGTGCCAGCAGTTTAGGCCCTGGACGGATTGGAAACACCATATATTTT. This encodes CASSLGPGRIGNTIYF. This chain connects TRBV28 to TRBJ1-3; D unclear. The CDR3 runs 16 residues. Trimming stripped 2 bases from V and 3 bases from J, with 14 bases between. Germline loops: CDR1 MDHEN, CDR2 SYDVKM.

CDR3 amino acids: CASLPATGRITEAFF. The CDR3 nucleotides are TGTGCCAGTCTCCCCGCGACAGGAAGGATTACTGAAGCTTTCTTT. The chain couples TRBV19 to TRBJ1-1; possibly TRBD1 for D (6 bases). V was trimmed by 8 bases and J by 5 bases, leaving 21 bases between them. Germline V gene data show CDR1 as LNHDA and CDR2 as SQIVND (reference sequence). The CDR3 consists of 15 residues.

V is TRBV7-8 and J is TRBJ2-1, with 7 positions matching TRBD2. The CDR3 extends over 16 amino acids. J was trimmed by 2 bases and V by 1 base; bases with no gene match: 5. CDR1 SGHVS and CDR2 FQNEAQ come from the germline V gene. The chain's CDR3 is CASSLGGRGPYNEQFF. In DNA, the CDR3 is TGTGCCAGCAGCTTAGGCGGGAGAGGCCCCTACAATGAGCAGTTCTTC. The full variable domain, its missing parts supplied by reference TRBV7-8 and TRBJ2-1, is GAGVSQSPRYKVAKRGQDVALRCDPISGHVSLFWYQQALGQGPEFLTYFQNEAQLDKSGLPSDRFFAERPEGSVSTLKIQRTQQEDSAVYLCASSLGGRGPYNEQFFGPGTRLTVL.

The CDR3 region is CASSLASSYEQYF. DNA for the CDR3: TGTGCCAGTAGTCTAGCGAGCTCCTACGAGCAGTACTTC. The chain couples TRBV19 to TRBJ2-7; D is perhaps TRBD2 (6 bases). The germline gives CDR1 LNHDA, CDR2 SQIVND (reference sequence). The CDR3 is 13 amino acids. The V end lost 5 bases, the J end lost 0 bases, and 8 bases lay between the germline ends.

This clone was counted ten times or more. The rearrangement links TRBV5-1 to TRBJ2-2; TRBD2 matches 7 bases. J gave up 0 bases and V 3 bases, and 2 bases lay outside the gene matches. Germline CDR1 SGHRS, CDR2 YFSETQ. CDR3 length: 15 amino acids. The CDR3 reads CASSSGLANTGELFF. The CDR3 bases are TGCGCCAGCAGCTCCGGACTAGCGAACACCGGGGAGCTGTTTTTT.

The chain employs TRBV6-5 and TRBJ1-5; possibly TRBD1 for D (5 bases). The CDR3 loop spans 13 amino acids. V dropped 6 bases and J dropped 7 bases, with 13 bases sitting between them. The germline CDR1 and CDR2 sequences are MNHEY and SVGAGI. CDR3 DNA: TGTGCCAGCAGAGGGGACGTTCCCCAGCCCCAGCATTTT. Protein product: CASRGDVPQPQHF.

J is TRBJ2-5 and V is TRBV2, with D possibly being TRBD2 (6 bases). V was trimmed by 0 bases and J by 4 bases, leaving 15 bases between them. Germline assignment: CDR1 SNHLY and CDR2 FYNNEI. The length of the CDR3 is 16 residues. This chain's CDR3 is CASSEAGGLSGETQYF. As DNA, the CDR3 is TGTGCCAGCAGTGAAGCGGGGGGTCTAAGCGGAGAGACCCAGTACTTC.

The V and J genes are TRBV5-1 and TRBJ2-2; D might be TRBD2 (5 bases). This CDR3 is 15 amino acids long. With 5 bases removed from V and 2 bases from J, the gap between germline ends came to 13 bases. The germline gives CDR1 SGHRS, CDR2 YFSETQ. The CDR3 nucleotides read TGCGCCAGCAGAGCGTCGGGGATCAACACCGGGGAGCTGTTTTTT. Encoded protein: CASRASGINTGELFF.

This clone was observed a handful of times. The rearrangement joins TRBV28 to TRBJ1-1, with TRBD1 identical over 11 bases. Germline CDR1 is MDHEN and CDR2 is SYDVKM. V gave up 5 bases and J gave up 3 bases; unmatched junction bases: 5. There are 15 residues in the CDR3. The CDR3 region is CASSTGTGGYTEAFF. The CDR3, as DNA: TGTGCCAGCAGTACCGGGACAGGGGGTTACACTGAAGCTTTCTTT.

The CDR3 DNA sequence: TGTGCCAGCAGTTTAGACAGCGTACCAAACACTGAAGCTTTCTTT. Its translation is CASSLDSVPNTEAFF. The chain employs TRBV27 and TRBJ1-1, with D perhaps matching TRBD1 (5 bases). The V gene's germline CDR1 is MNHEY and CDR2 SMNVEV (reference sequence). V gave up 2 bases and J gave up 2 bases, with 12 bases separating them. This CDR3 has 15 amino acids.

This clone was recorded a few times. The CDR3 DNA is TGTGCCAGCAGCTGGGCAGAAGCTCAGCCCCAGCATTTT. Residues: CASSWAEAQPQHF. V usage is TRBV7-2 and J usage is TRBJ1-5, with D uncertain. Germline V gene data show CDR1 as SGHTA and CDR2 as FQGNSA. The CDR3 totals 13 residues. V gave up 4 bases and J gave up 6 bases, with 10 bases separating them.

V usage is TRBV5-1 and J usage is TRBJ1-2; D remains unclear. Trimming took off 2 bases at V and 8 bases at J, with 4 bases between the two ends. The CDR3 has 10 amino acids. CDR1 is SGHRS, CDR2 YFSETQ, per germline. The CDR3: CASSLGGYTF. The DNA for the CDR3 is TGCGCCAGCAGCTTAGGGGGCTACACCTTC. The full variable domain, completed using reference TRBV5-1 and TRBJ1-2, is KAGVTQTPRYLIKTRGQQVTLSCSPISGHRSVSWYQQTPGQGLQFLFEYFSETQRNKGNFPGRFSGRQFSNSRSEMNVSTLELGDSALYLCASSLGGYTFGSGTRLTVV.